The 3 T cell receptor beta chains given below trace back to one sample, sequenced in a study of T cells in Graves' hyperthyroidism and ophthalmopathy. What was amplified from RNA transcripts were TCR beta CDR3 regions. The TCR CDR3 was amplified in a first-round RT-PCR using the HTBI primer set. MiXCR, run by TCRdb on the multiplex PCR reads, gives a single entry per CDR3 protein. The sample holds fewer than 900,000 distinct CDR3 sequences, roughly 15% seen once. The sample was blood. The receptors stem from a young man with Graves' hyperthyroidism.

CDR3 sequence (DNA): TGCGCCAGCAGCCAAGTACTGGCGGGAGCCTACGAGCAGTACTTC. Its protein is CASSQVLAGAYEQYF. The V call is TRBV4-3, the J call TRBJ2-7; 7 bases match TRBD2. The V and J ends lost 1 base and 2 bases, in that order; junction bases with no gene match: 5. This CDR3 comprises 15 residues. CDR1 is LGHNA and CDR2 is YSLEER in the germline V gene.

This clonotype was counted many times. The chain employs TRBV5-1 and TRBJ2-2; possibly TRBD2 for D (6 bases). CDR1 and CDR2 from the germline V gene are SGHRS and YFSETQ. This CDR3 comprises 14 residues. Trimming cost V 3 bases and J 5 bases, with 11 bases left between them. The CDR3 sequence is CASSSGSGTGELFF. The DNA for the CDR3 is TGCGCCAGCAGCTCCGGGAGTGGGACCGGGGAGCTGTTTTTT.

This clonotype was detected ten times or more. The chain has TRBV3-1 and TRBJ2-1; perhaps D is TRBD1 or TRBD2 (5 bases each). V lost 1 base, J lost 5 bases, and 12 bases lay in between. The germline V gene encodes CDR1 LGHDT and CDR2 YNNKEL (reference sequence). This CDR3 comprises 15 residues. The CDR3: CASSQVLTGHNEQFF. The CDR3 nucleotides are TGTGCCAGCAGCCAAGTCCTTACGGGGCACAATGAGCAGTTCTTC.